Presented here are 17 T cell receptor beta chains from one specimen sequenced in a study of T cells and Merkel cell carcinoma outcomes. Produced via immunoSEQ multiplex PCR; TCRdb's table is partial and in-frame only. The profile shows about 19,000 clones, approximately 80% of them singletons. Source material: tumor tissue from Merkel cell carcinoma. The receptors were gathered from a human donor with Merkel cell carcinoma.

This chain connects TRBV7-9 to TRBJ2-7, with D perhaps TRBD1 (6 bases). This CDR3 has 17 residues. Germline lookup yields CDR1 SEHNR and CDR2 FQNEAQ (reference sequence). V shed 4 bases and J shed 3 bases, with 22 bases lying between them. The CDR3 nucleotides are TGTGCCAGCAGCTCCTCCAAACAGGGAGTAAATCGCTACGAGCAGTACTTC. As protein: CASSSSKQGVNRYEQYF.

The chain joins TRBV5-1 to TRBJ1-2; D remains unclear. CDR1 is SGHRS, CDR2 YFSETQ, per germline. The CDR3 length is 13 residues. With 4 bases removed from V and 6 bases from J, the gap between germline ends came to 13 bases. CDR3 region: CASSPFRDHGYTF. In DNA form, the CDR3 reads TGCGCCAGCAGCCCCTTTCGAGACCATGGCTACACCTTC.

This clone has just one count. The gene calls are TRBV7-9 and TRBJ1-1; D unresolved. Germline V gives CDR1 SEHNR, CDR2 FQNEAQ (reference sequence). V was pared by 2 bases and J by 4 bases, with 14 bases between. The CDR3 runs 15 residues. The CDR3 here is CASSLTVIVGTEAFF. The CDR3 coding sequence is TGTGCCAGCAGCTTAACGGTTATCGTGGGCACTGAAGCTTTCTTT.

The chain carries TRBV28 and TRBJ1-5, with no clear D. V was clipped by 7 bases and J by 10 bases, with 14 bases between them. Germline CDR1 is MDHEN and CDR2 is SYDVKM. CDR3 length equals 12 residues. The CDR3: CASTAPRGPQHF. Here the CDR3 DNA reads TGTGCCAGCACAGCGCCTCGAGGACCCCAGCATTTT.

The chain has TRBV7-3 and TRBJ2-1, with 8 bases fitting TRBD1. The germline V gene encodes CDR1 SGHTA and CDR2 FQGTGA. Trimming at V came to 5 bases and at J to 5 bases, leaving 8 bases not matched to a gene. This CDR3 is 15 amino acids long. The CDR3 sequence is CASSTTGARNNEQFF. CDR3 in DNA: TGTGCCAGCAGCACGACAGGGGCTAGGAACAATGAGCAGTTCTTC.

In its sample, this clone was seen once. CDR3 nucleotides: TGTGCCAGCAGTGCGGGAAGAGGGGTCAATCAGCCCCAGCATTTT. It translates to CASSAGRGVNQPQHF. V gene TRBV2 combines with J gene TRBJ1-5; TRBD1 might be the D (5 bases). V lost 4 bases and J lost 3, with 13 bases in between. This CDR3 region has 15 residues. Looked up from germline, CDR1 is SNHLY and CDR2 is FYNNEI.

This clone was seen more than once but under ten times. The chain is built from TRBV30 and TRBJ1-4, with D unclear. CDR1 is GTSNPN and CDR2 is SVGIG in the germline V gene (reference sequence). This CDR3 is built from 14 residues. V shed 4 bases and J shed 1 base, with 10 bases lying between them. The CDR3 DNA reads TGTGCCTGGACGCCAGTAGGAACTAATGAAAAACTGTTTTTT. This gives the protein CAWTPVGTNEKLFF. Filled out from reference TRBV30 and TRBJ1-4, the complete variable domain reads SQTIHQWPATLVQPVGSPLSLECTVEGTSNPNLYWYRQAAGRGLQLLFYSVGIGQISSEVPQNLSASRPQDRQFILSSKKLLLSDSGFYLCAWTPVGTNEKLFFGSGTQLSVL.

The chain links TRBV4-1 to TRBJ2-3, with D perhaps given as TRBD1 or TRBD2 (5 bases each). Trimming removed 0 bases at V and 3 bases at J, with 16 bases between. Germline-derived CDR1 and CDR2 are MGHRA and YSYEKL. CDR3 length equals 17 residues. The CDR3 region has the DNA TGCGCCAGCAGCCAAGACCGCCGGGGCAGGGTAACAGATACGCAGTATTTT. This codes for CASSQDRRGRVTDTQYF.

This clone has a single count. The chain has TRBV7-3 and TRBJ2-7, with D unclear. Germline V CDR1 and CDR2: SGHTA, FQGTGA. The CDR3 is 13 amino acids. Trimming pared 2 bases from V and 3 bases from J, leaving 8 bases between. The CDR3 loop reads CASSLQASYEQYF. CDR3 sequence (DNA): TGTGCCAGCAGCTTACAGGCCAGCTACGAGCAGTACTTC.

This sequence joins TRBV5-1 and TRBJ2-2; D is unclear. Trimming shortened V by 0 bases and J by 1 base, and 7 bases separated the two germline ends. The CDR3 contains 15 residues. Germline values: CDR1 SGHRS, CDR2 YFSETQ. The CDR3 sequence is CASSLVSGNTGELFF. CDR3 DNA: TGCGCCAGCAGCTTGGTGTCTGGGAACACCGGGGAGCTGTTTTTT.

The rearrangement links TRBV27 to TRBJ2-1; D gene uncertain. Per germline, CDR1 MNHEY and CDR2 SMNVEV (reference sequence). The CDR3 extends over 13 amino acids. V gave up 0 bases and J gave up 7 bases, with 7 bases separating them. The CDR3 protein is CASSLSFMNEQFF. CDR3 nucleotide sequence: TGTGCCAGCAGTTTATCTTTTATGAATGAGCAGTTCTTC.

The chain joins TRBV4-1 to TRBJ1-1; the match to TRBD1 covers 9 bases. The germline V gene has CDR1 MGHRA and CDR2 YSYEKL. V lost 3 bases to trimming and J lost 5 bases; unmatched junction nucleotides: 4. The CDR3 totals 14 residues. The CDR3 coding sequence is TGCGCCAGCAGCCACTACAGGGGGCTTACTGAAGCTTTCTTT. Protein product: CASSHYRGLTEAFF.

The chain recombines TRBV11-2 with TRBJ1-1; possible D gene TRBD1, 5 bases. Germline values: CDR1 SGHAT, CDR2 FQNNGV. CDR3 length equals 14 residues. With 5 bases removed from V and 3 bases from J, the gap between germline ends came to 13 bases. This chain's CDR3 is CASSLRGSDTEAFF. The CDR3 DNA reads TGTGCCAGCAGCCTCCGGGGCTCTGACACTGAAGCTTTCTTT.

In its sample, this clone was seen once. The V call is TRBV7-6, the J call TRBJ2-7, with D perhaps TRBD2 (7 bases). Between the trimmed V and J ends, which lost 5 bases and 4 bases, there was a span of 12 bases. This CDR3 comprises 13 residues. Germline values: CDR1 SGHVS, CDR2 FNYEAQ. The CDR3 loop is CASSPRGGYEQYF. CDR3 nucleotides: TGTGCCAGCAGCCCGAGGGGGGGGTACGAGCAGTACTTC.

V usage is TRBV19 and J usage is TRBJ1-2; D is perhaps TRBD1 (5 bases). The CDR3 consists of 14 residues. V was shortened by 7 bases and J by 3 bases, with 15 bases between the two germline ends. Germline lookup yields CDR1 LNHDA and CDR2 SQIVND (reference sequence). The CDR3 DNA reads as TGTGCCAGTATTGGAGGGGCGCTGGACTATGGCTACACCTTC. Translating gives CASIGGALDYGYTF.

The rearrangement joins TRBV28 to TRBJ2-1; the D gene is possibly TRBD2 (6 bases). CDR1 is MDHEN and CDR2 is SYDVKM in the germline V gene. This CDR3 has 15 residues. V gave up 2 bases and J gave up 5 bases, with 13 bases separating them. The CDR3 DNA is TGTGCCAGCAGTTTAGCGGACTACGCGGACAATGAGCAGTTCTTC. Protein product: CASSLADYADNEQFF.

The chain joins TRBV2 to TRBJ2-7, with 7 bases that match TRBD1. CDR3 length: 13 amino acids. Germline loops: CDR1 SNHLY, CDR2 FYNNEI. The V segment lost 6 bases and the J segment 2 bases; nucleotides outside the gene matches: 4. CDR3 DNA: TGTGCCAGCAGAACAGGGGACCCCTACGAGCAGTACTTC. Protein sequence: CASRTGDPYEQYF.